The present T cell receptor beta chain was sequenced within a study of cytomegalovirus exposure and HLA in healthy donors. About this clone: What it binds is not known.

The PCR used 60 Vbeta and 13 Jbeta primers. Some clones are missing from TCRdb's copy, which holds only in-frame ones; the method was immunoSEQ multiplex PCR. Seen here are around 160,000 clones, approximately 80% observed once, and the top ten hold 6% to 8%. Study findings and constraints: Later analysis showed TCR association rates varying by HLA locus, highest for DRB1 and lowest for HLA-C. CMV antigen specificity of three CMV-associated chains was confirmed in vitro.

With 5 bases clipped from V and 7 bases from J, the junction kept 13 bases outside the gene matches. The CDR3 is 16 amino acids. CDR1 and CDR2 from the germline V gene are SGHTA and FQGNSA. The rearrangement joins TRBV7-2 to TRBJ2-2, with TRBD2 matching over 7 bases. The source is a male donor in good health and CMV-seropositive. The sample consisted of PBMCs. The CDR3 reads CASSAGLVPSNGELFF. As DNA, the CDR3 is TGTGCCAGCAGCGCCGGACTAGTACCTTCAAACGGGGAGCTGTTTTTT.